The clone carrying this T cell receptor (beta chain) was counted once. Antigen: not known. The data originate from a study of shared clonotypes between healthy human individuals. Germline V lookup: CDR1 WSHSY, CDR2 SAAADI. CDR3 length: 15 amino acids. V was pared by 6 bases and J by 0 bases, with 6 bases of the junction left unmatched. Authors' analysis steps: ImmunoSEQ yielded junction-only sequences lacking quality scores, so filtering differed. Sequenced by immunoSEQ multiplex PCR; TCRdb stores in-frame clones only, minus some. V and J calls and clone size follow that table, whereas D and trimming were derived from the DNA. The sample carries fewer than 600,000 clones, about 85% recorded once. Notes on the study in general: Tissue TCR repertoires likely differ from these blood-only repertoires.

Donation came from healthy HIV-negative adults that had no recent acute infections or vaccinations. This TCR was sampled from a woman aged 40 to 55 in good health. Some clones in this sample may be carry-over from other donors' samples. This rearrangement joins TRBV10-2 to TRBJ2-7; 9 bases align to TRBD1. The material sequenced was PBMCs. Here the CDR3 DNA reads TGCGCCAGCAGACAGGGGGCCTTGAGCTCCTACGAGCAGTACTTC. Translation: CASRQGALSSYEQYF.